This entry lists 30 T cell receptor beta chains sequenced from one sample in a study of T cell repertoires in cytomegalovirus infection. TCRdb re-called the reads through MiXCR, storing one row per CDR3 protein. The sample gives 100,000 to 120,000 distinct CDR3 sequences, roughly 30% of which show up once; 35% to 50% is in the top ten. No antigens are known for them. Sequences were derived from CD8+ T cells from cultured PBMCs, sampled from culture after CMV antigen stimulation. These receptors were collected from a human donor in good health (CMV status not recorded). Some clones in this sample may be carry-over from other donors' samples.

In this sample, this clonotype turned up a few times. The V call is TRBV25-1, the J call TRBJ2-5, with TRBD2 identical over 12 bases. Unmatched junction bases numbered 3, after V lost 3 bases and J lost 1 base. Germline CDR1 MGHDK, CDR2 SYGVNS. CDR3 length equals 16 residues. In DNA form, the CDR3 reads TGTGCCAGCAGTGAGACTAGCGGGGGAACCCAAGAGACCCAGTACTTC. Protein product: CASSETSGGTQETQYF.

J is TRBJ2-5 and V is TRBV2; TRBD2 matches 8 bases. Germline V gene lookup returns CDR1 SNHLY and CDR2 FYNNEI. The CDR3 totals 14 residues. J lost 2 bases, V lost 4 bases, and 3 bases had no gene match. CDR3 DNA sequence: TGTGCCAGCAGTGGTGGGACTAGTCAAGAGACCCAGTACTTC. Protein sequence: CASSGGTSQETQYF.

This clonotype showed up just a few times. This chain joins TRBV7-2 and TRBJ2-7, with 10 bases matching TRBD2. The CDR3 totals 16 residues. V lost 3 bases and J lost 0; bases outside the gene matches: 5. Germline loops: CDR1 SGHTA, CDR2 FQGNSA. CDR3 DNA sequence: TGTGCCAGCAGCTTTAACCTAGCGGGGGACTCCTACGAGCAGTACTTC. Translation gives CASSFNLAGDSYEQYF.

The chain recombines TRBV10-2 with TRBJ1-2; D is uncertain. Germline assignment: CDR1 WSHSY and CDR2 SAAADI. CDR3 length: 13 amino acids. V lost 8 bases, J lost 4 bases, and 14 bases lay in between. The CDR3 here is CASADHTPYGYTF. CDR3 DNA sequence: TGCGCCAGCGCGGACCACACCCCCTATGGCTACACCTTC.

The chain uses TRBV7-9 and TRBJ1-1; unclear D gene. The CDR3 is made up of 12 amino acids. Per germline, CDR1 SEHNR and CDR2 FQNEAQ (reference sequence). The V end was cut by 2 bases, the J end by 3 bases, with 4 bases between. CDR3 in amino acids: CASSLRDTEAFF. The CDR3, as DNA: TGTGCCAGCAGCTTAAGGGACACTGAAGCTTTCTTT.

This chain links TRBV5-1 with TRBJ2-7, with 8 nucleotides matching TRBD1. The CDR3 totals 16 residues. V lost 4 bases and J lost 1; bases outside the gene matches: 10. CDR1 SGHRS and CDR2 YFSETQ come from the germline V gene. The CDR3 DNA follows: TGCGCCAGCAGCATGGAACAGGGGGTGGGATCCTACGAGCAGTACTTC. This gives the protein CASSMEQGVGSYEQYF.

The V call is TRBV19, the J call TRBJ2-7, with 8 bases lining up with TRBD2. Germline V lookup: CDR1 LNHDA, CDR2 SQIVND (reference sequence). CDR3 length equals 15 residues. Trimming at V came to 2 bases and at J to 6 bases, leaving 9 bases not matched to a gene. CDR3 residues: CASSINPTGGAEQYF. CDR3 in DNA: TGTGCCAGTAGTATAAACCCCACGGGGGGGGCCGAGCAGTACTTC.

This clonotype was recorded once. The chain uses TRBV5-1 and TRBJ1-2; the D is unclear. This CDR3 spans 15 amino acids. V shed 0 bases and J shed 1 base, with 10 bases lying between them. Germline V CDR1 and CDR2: SGHRS, YFSETQ. The CDR3 sequence is CASSLGEYVNYGYTF. Here the CDR3 DNA reads TGCGCCAGCAGCTTGGGGGAGTACGTTAACTATGGCTACACCTTC. Full variable domain (outside the CDR3, taken from reference TRBV5-1 and TRBJ1-2): KAGVTQTPRYLIKTRGQQVTLSCSPISGHRSVSWYQQTPGQGLQFLFEYFSETQRNKGNFPGRFSGRQFSNSRSEMNVSTLELGDSALYLCASSLGEYVNYGYTFGSGTRLTVV.

This clonotype turned up a few times. The V gene is TRBV12-3 or TRBV12-4, the J gene TRBJ2-3, with 9 bases identical to TRBD1. Trimming at V came to 6 bases and at J to 4 bases, leaving 20 bases not matched to a gene. The CDR3 runs to 19 residues. The CDR3 is CASRPATGGSTVVPDTQYF. The CDR3 bases are TGTGCCAGCAGACCCGCAACAGGGGGCAGTACGGTAGTCCCAGATACGCAGTATTTT.

The table lists this clonotype with a few counts. The chain recombines TRBV7-9 with TRBJ1-5; D is uncertain. Trimming pared 5 bases from V and 5 bases from J, leaving 16 bases between. The CDR3 spans 15 residues. From germline, CDR1 is SEHNR and CDR2 FQNEAQ (reference sequence). Written as DNA, the CDR3 is TGTGCCAGCAGCCCCCGTGACGAGGCTCATCAGCCCCAGCATTTT. As protein: CASSPRDEAHQPQHF.

In its sample, this clonotype was seen many times. This CDR3 is CASSLAASGLSYEQYF. The DNA of the CDR3 is TGTGCCAGCAGCTTAGCGGCTAGCGGCCTCTCCTACGAGCAGTACTTC. The chain carries TRBV7-2 and TRBJ2-7; 7 bases are shared with TRBD2. This CDR3 comprises 16 residues. Germline CDR1 is SGHTA and CDR2 is FQGNSA. Trimming removed 0 bases from V and 0 bases from J; junction bases left unmatched: 5.

This clonotype came up once. This chain links TRBV6-2 or TRBV6-3 with TRBJ1-1; a weak D match, TRBD1 (6 bases). The germline V gene encodes CDR1 MNHEY and CDR2 SVGEGT. The CDR3 runs to 20 residues. V shed 0 bases and J shed 0 bases, with 23 bases lying between them. CDR3 in amino acids: CASSYSTVATGPLMNTEAFF. DNA for the CDR3: TGTGCCAGCAGTTACTCGACGGTCGCTACAGGGCCCTTGATGAACACTGAAGCTTTCTTT.

This chain joins TRBV10-3 and TRBJ2-1; TRBD2 is a possible D gene (6 bases). The CDR3 length is 15 residues. Germline V CDR1 and CDR2: ENHRY, SYGVKD. V dropped 3 bases and J dropped 8 bases, with 17 bases sitting between them. In DNA, the CDR3 is TGTGCCATCAGTGAATCGCGGGGTTTTGTAGATGAGCAGTTCTTC. This encodes CAISESRGFVDEQFF.

This chain connects TRBV20-1 to TRBJ2-7; TRBD2 matches at 11 bases. This CDR3 is 14 amino acids long. Germline V gene sequence: CDR1 DFQATT, CDR2 SNEGSKA (reference sequence). V was clipped by 4 bases and J by 2 bases; unmatched bases: 4. The CDR3 sequence is CSATGLADTYEQYF. The CDR3, as DNA: TGCAGTGCTACGGGACTAGCGGATACCTACGAGCAGTACTTC.

This clonotype has at least ten counts. CDR3 coding DNA: TGTGCCAGCAGCTGGAGCGGGGGGGCCTACAATGAGCAGTTCTTC. Its protein product is CASSWSGGAYNEQFF. The V and J genes are TRBV7-2 and TRBJ2-1; 10 positions agree with TRBD2. Germline loops: CDR1 SGHTA, CDR2 FQGNSA. The CDR3 runs to 15 residues. Germline trimming cut 4 bases from V and 2 bases from J; bases unmatched to any gene: 2. Looking up the rest from reference TRBV7-2 and TRBJ2-1 gives the full variable domain: GAGVSQSPSNKVTEKGKDVELRCDPISGHTALYWYRQSLGQGLEFLIYFQGNSAPDKSGLPSDRFSAERTGGSVSTLTIQRTQQEDSAVYLCASSWSGGAYNEQFFGPGTRLTVL.

On this clonotype: One end of the junction varies from germline; a read error may be responsible. The V gene is TRBV7-4, the J gene TRBJ2-7; the match to TRBD2 covers 9 bases. The CDR3 contains 17 residues. Germline CDR1 is SGHVT and CDR2 is SQSDAQ. The CDR3: CASSLVGSGGASYKQYF. As DNA, the CDR3 is TGTGCCAGCAGCTTAGTGGGTAGCGGGGGAGCATCCTACAAGCAGTACTTC.

This clonotype was seen repeatedly, ten times or more. The rearrangement links TRBV7-2 to TRBJ2-7, with D maybe TRBD1 (5 bases). V lost 5 bases, J lost 0 bases, and 5 bases lay in between. Per the germline V gene, CDR1 is SGHTA and CDR2 is FQGNSA. The CDR3 loop spans 12 amino acids. DNA of the CDR3: TGTGCCAGCAGCGACAGCTCCTACGAGCAGTACTTC. Protein product: CASSDSSYEQYF.

The V and J genes are TRBV29-1 and TRBJ1-2; a weak D match, TRBD1 (5 bases). The V gene's germline CDR1 is SQVTM and CDR2 ANQGSEA. The V end was cut by 3 bases, the J end by 6 bases, with 14 bases between. There are 13 residues in the CDR3. The CDR3 loop is CSVEGGWTDGYTF. CDR3 in DNA: TGCAGCGTTGAGGGGGGGTGGACCGATGGCTACACCTTC.

This clonotype came up many times. The chain couples TRBV6-5 to TRBJ1-2, with D possibly matching TRBD1 (6 bases). The V end lost 2 bases, the J end lost 3 bases, and 19 bases lay between the germline ends. The germline V gene encodes CDR1 MNHEY and CDR2 SVGAGI. This CDR3 has 17 residues. CDR3 sequence: CASSYDPLIRGDYGYTF. CDR3 in DNA: TGTGCCAGCAGTTACGACCCCCTCATCAGGGGCGACTATGGCTACACCTTC.

This chain joins TRBV11-2 and TRBJ2-3; D is perhaps TRBD2 (7 bases). V lost 3 bases to trimming and J lost 6 bases, with 16 bases between them. This CDR3 has 15 amino acids. The V gene's germline CDR1 is SGHAT and CDR2 FQNNGV. The CDR3 reads CASSFIPGGLDTQYF. DNA of the CDR3: TGTGCCAGCAGCTTTATTCCGGGGGGCCTGGATACGCAGTATTTT.

This clonotype has just one count. The chain couples TRBV7-6 to TRBJ1-6; D remains ambiguous. In germline, CDR1 is SGHVS, CDR2 FNYEAQ. The CDR3 totals 15 residues. The V and J ends lost 1 base and 7 bases respectively, with 11 bases between them. The CDR3 is CASSLGSVENSPLHF. For the CDR3, the DNA is TGTGCCAGCAGCTTAGGGTCGGTCGAAAATTCACCCCTCCACTTT.

The V and J genes are TRBV7-2 and TRBJ2-3; D unresolved. The length of the CDR3 is 15 residues. V was shortened by 1 base and J by 6 bases, with 14 bases between the two germline ends. The germline V gene has CDR1 SGHTA and CDR2 FQGNSA. The CDR3 coding sequence is TGTGCCAGCAGCTTAGAAGGCCTCACCTTTGATACGCAGTATTTT. Protein: CASSLEGLTFDTQYF.

This sequence joins TRBV5-6 and TRBJ2-1; no clear D gene. The V gene's germline CDR1 is SGHDT and CDR2 YYEEEE. V was pared by 0 bases and J by 13 bases, with 11 bases between. The CDR3 runs to 12 residues. The CDR3 nucleotides read TGTGCCAGCAGCTTGGTAAGCCTGGATCAGTTCTTC. This gives the protein CASSLVSLDQFF.

V is TRBV7-8 and J is TRBJ2-3; 8 nucleotides agree with TRBD1. The CDR3 is made up of 17 amino acids. The V gene end was trimmed by 2 bases and the J gene end by 3 bases; junction bases not matched to a gene: 10. Germline V gene data show CDR1 as SGHVS and CDR2 as FQNEAQ. In DNA, the CDR3 is TGTGCCAGCAGCTTATGGCCAGGGGGCCTTCTAACAGATACGCAGTATTTT. As protein: CASSLWPGGLLTDTQYF.

CDR3 coding DNA: TGTGCCAGCAGCTCACGGGGCGGGGGGGCCTCCGGGGGCAATGAGCAGTTCTTC. This sequence encodes CASSSRGGGASGGNEQFF. The chain couples TRBV7-9 to TRBJ2-1; 9 bases fit TRBD2. Germline V gives CDR1 SEHNR, CDR2 FQNEAQ (reference sequence). The CDR3 is made up of 18 amino acids. J lost 6 bases, V lost 4 bases, and 16 bases had no gene match.

This chain connects TRBV6-6 to TRBJ2-2; 11 bases map to TRBD1. This CDR3 comprises 17 residues. From germline, CDR1 is MNHNY and CDR2 SVGAGI (reference sequence). V shed 2 bases and J 4 bases; nucleotides not matched to a gene: 6. CDR3 coding DNA: TGTGCCAGCAGTTACACCGGGACAGGGGGGATCACCGGGGAGCTGTTTTTT. Its protein product is CASSYTGTGGITGELFF.

This clonotype has more than one count but fewer than ten. The chain carries TRBV28 and TRBJ2-1; 7 positions match TRBD1. CDR1 MDHEN and CDR2 SYDVKM come from the germline V gene. The junction had 7 bases not matched to a gene; V was cut back by 5 bases and J by 0 bases. The CDR3 extends over 16 amino acids. The CDR3 DNA reads TGTGCCAGCAGTACAGGGGCACCGAGCTCCTACAATGAGCAGTTCTTC. It yields the protein CASSTGAPSSYNEQFF.

The chain couples TRBV12-3 or TRBV12-4 to TRBJ1-1, with D unclear. V shed 3 bases and J shed 6 bases, with 8 bases lying between them. This CDR3 is built from 12 residues. CDR3 DNA sequence: TGTGCCAGCAGTTTTTTAAGGGCTGAAGCTTTCTTT. Its translation is CASSFLRAEAFF.

This clonotype came up many times. The V and J genes are TRBV7-8 and TRBJ2-5; the D gene is possibly TRBD1 (6 bases). Trimming removed 3 bases from V and 5 bases from J, with 22 bases in between. Germline V lookup: CDR1 SGHVS, CDR2 FQNEAQ. This CDR3 is 17 amino acids long. CDR3 region: CASSFRDTSQKMETQYF. CDR3 DNA sequence: TGTGCCAGCAGCTTCAGGGACACAAGCCAAAAAATGGAGACCCAGTACTTC.

The CDR3, as DNA: TGTGCCAGCAGCCCTCCTACGGAAGCCAAAAACATTCAGTACTTC. Translating gives CASSPPTEAKNIQYF. The gene calls are TRBV7-1 and TRBJ2-4; D is undetermined. TRBV7-1 counts as an open reading frame of uncertain function. The CDR3 is 15 amino acids. Between the trimmed V and J ends, which lost 5 bases and 0 bases, there was a span of 11 bases.